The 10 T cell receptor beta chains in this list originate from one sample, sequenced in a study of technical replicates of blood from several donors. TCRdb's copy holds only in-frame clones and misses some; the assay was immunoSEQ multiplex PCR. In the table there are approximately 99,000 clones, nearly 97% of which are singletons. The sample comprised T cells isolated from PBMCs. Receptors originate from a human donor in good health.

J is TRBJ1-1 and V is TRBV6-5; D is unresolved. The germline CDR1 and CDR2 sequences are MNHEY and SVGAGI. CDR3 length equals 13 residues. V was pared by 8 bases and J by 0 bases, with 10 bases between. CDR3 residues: CASLQALNTEAFF. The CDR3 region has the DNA TGTGCCAGCCTCCAGGCCTTGAACACTGAAGCTTTCTTT.

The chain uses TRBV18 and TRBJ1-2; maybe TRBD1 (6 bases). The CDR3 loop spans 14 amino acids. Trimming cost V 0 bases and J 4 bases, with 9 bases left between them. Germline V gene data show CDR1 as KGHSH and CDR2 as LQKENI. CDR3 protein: CASSPPLQGYGYTF. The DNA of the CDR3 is TGTGCCAGCTCACCACCCCTACAGGGCTATGGCTACACCTTC.

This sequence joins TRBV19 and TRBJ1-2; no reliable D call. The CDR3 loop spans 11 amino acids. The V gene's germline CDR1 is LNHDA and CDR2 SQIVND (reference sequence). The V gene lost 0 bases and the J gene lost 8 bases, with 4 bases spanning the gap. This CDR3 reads CASSIEGGYTF. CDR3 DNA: TGTGCCAGTAGTATAGAGGGCGGCTACACCTTC. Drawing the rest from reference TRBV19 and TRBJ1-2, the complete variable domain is DGGITQSPKYLFRKEGQNVTLSCEQNLNHDAMYWYRQDPGQGLRLIYYSQIVNDFQKGDIAEGYSVSREKKESFPLTVTSAQKNPTAFYLCASSIEGGYTFGSGTRLTVV.

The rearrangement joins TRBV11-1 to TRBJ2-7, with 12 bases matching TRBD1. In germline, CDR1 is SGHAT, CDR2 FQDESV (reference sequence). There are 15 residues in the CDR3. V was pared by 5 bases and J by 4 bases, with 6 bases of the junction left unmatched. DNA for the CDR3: TGTGCCAGCAGCCCGCGGGACAGGGGGCCTTACGAGCAGTACTTC. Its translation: CASSPRDRGPYEQYF. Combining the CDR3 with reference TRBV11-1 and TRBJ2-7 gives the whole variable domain EAEVAQSPRYKITEKSQAVAFWCDPISGHATLYWYRQILGQGPELLVQFQDESVVDDSQLPKDRFSAERLKGVDSTLKIQPAELGDSAMYLCASSPRDRGPYEQYFGPGTRLTVT.

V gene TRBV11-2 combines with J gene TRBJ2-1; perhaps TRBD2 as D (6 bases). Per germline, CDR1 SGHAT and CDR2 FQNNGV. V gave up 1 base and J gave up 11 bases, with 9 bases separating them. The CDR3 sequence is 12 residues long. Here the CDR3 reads CASSLAREKQFF. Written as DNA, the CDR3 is TGTGCCAGCAGCTTAGCTCGGGAGAAGCAGTTCTTC.

The CDR3 is CASSRRAGEGTDTQYF. The DNA for the CDR3 is TGTGCCAGCAGTCGACGGGCGGGGGAGGGCACAGATACGCAGTATTTT. The chain uses TRBV2 and TRBJ2-3; 7 bases are a match to TRBD2. The CDR3 runs 16 residues. J lost 1 base, V lost 5 bases, and 9 bases had no gene match. Looked up from germline, CDR1 is SNHLY and CDR2 is FYNNEI.

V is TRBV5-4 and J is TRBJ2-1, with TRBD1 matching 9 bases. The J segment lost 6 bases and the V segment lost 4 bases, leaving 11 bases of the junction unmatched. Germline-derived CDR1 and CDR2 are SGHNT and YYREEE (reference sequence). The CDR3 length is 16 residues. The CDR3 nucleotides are TGTGCCAGCAGCCTTCCCGGGACAGGGTTACTCAATGAGCAGTTCTTC. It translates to CASSLPGTGLLNEQFF.

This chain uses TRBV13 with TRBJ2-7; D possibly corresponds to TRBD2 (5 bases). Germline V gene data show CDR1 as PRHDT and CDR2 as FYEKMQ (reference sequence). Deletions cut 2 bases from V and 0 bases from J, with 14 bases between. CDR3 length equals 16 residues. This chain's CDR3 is CASSLLHIGSSYEQYF. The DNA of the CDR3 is TGTGCCAGCAGCTTACTTCATATAGGGAGCTCCTACGAGCAGTACTTC. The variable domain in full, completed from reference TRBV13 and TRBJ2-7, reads AAGVIQSPRHLIKEKRETATLKCYPIPRHDTVYWYQQGPGQDPQFLISFYEKMQSDKGSIPDRFSAQQFSDYHSELNMSSLELGDSALYFCASSLLHIGSSYEQYFGPGTRLTVT.

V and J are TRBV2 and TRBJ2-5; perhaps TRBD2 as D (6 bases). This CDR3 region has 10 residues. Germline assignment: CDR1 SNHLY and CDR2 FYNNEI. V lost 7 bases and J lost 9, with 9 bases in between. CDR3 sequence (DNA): TGTGCCAGCACCGGAGGGGCCCAGTACTTC. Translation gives CASTGGAQYF.

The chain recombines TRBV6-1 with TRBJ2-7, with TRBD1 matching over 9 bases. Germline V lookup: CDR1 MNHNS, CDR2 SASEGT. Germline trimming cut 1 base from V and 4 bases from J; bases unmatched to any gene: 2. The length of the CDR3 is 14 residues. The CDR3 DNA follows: TGTGCCAGCAGTGAAGGGGGGACAGGGTACGAGCAGTACTTC. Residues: CASSEGGTGYEQYF.